A single sample gave rise to the 23 T cell receptor beta chains below, sequenced in a study of T cells of healthy individuals. TCRdb re-analysed the 5' RACE reads in MiXCR, keeping a single row per CDR3 protein. The data show 60,000 to 70,000 distinct CDR3 sequences, 16% seen once. The source of these receptors is a human donor in good health.

This clonotype was found many times. This chain uses TRBV9 with TRBJ2-3, with 14 bases matching TRBD2. J lost 2 bases, V lost 4 bases, and 12 bases had no gene match. CDR1 SGDLS and CDR2 YYNGEE come from the germline V gene. CDR3 length: 19 residues. CDR3 bases: TGTGCCAGCAGCCGGGCACTAGGGACTAGCGGGGGCTACACAGATACGCAGTATTTT. Encoded protein: CASSRALGTSGGYTDTQYF.

This clonotype is judged medium-sized (0.01 to 0.1%). This sequence joins TRBV11-2 and TRBJ1-3, with D hard to call. CDR3 length: 14 amino acids. Germline assignment: CDR1 SGHAT and CDR2 FQNNGV. The V and J ends lost 5 bases and 2 bases respectively, with 10 bases between them. The CDR3 loop is CASSPMRAGNTIYF. The CDR3 coding sequence is TGTGCCAGCAGCCCAATGAGGGCTGGAAACACCATATATTTT.

The CDR3 DNA is TGTGCCAGCAGTTACGAGGAGGGGGGGAGGCACACTGAAGCTTTCTTT. This sequence encodes CASSYEEGGRHTEAFF. The genes are TRBV6-5 and TRBJ1-1, with TRBD1 as a possible D gene (6 bases). V was clipped by 2 bases and J by 3 bases, with 16 bases between them. The V gene's germline CDR1 is MNHEY and CDR2 SVGAGI. The CDR3 has 16 residues.

The rearrangement uses TRBV7-6 and TRBJ2-7, with TRBD1 identical over 7 bases. Germline CDR1 reads SGHVS; CDR2 reads FNYEAQ. Trimming at V came to 2 bases and at J to 2 bases, leaving 6 bases not matched to a gene. This CDR3 comprises 15 residues. The CDR3 loop is CASSLRRDSPYEQYF. DNA of the CDR3: TGTGCCAGCAGCTTACGCCGGGACAGCCCCTACGAGCAGTACTTC.

The V and J genes are TRBV24-1 and TRBJ2-1; TRBD1 aligns across 9 bases. J was trimmed by 4 bases and V by 2 bases; bases with no gene match: 8. This CDR3 is built from 17 residues. CDR1 and CDR2 (germline): KGHDR, SFDVKD. The CDR3 DNA reads as TGTGCCACCAGTGATTCCCGGACAGGGGACTTTTACAATGAGCAGTTCTTC. It specifies CATSDSRTGDFYNEQFF.

This clonotype was detected a few times. The chain is built from TRBV6-5 and TRBJ1-2; 9 nucleotides line up with TRBD1. The CDR3 consists of 16 residues. Germline values: CDR1 MNHEY, CDR2 SVGAGI. V gave up 4 bases and J gave up 2 bases; unmatched junction bases: 8. The CDR3: CASSWTGEMGNYGYTF. As DNA, the CDR3 is TGTGCCAGCAGTTGGACAGGGGAAATGGGCAACTATGGCTACACCTTC.

V usage is TRBV6-1 and J usage is TRBJ2-1; D assignment may be TRBD1 or TRBD2 (5 bases each). This CDR3 has 16 amino acids. Germline V gives CDR1 MNHNS, CDR2 SASEGT. V dropped 3 bases and J dropped 8 bases, with 20 bases sitting between them. The CDR3 is CASSDWDRSTRDEQFF. The CDR3 DNA reads as TGTGCCAGCAGTGATTGGGACCGGTCCACGCGAGATGAGCAGTTCTTC.

V usage is TRBV6-2 or TRBV6-3 and J usage is TRBJ2-2; D gene unclear. V was shortened by 5 bases and J by 5 bases, with 12 bases between the two germline ends. Germline V CDR1 and CDR2: MNHEY, SVGEGT. The CDR3 has 14 amino acids. CDR3 loop: CASSVPRATGELFF. CDR3 nucleotide sequence: TGTGCCAGCAGTGTCCCCCGGGCTACCGGGGAGCTGTTTTTT.

This clonotype was observed at least ten times. The chain recombines TRBV7-3 with TRBJ2-3, with TRBD2 matching over 9 bases. CDR1 SGHTA and CDR2 FQGTGA come from the germline V gene. The CDR3 length is 15 residues. Trimming removed 3 bases from V and 2 bases from J; junction bases left unmatched: 3. This CDR3 is CASSLLAGSTDTQYF. As DNA, the CDR3 is TGTGCCAGCAGCTTGCTAGCGGGATCCACAGATACGCAGTATTTT.

The V call is TRBV7-9, the J call TRBJ2-7; 7 bases align to TRBD2. Per germline, CDR1 SEHNR and CDR2 FQNEAQ (reference sequence). The CDR3 is made up of 13 amino acids. Trimming took 3 bases from V and 2 from J; bases not matched to a gene: 1. CDR3 DNA: TGTGCCAGCAGCTTGAGCGGGACCTACGAGCAGTACTTC. This codes for CASSLSGTYEQYF.

There are many counts of this clonotype. V gene TRBV20-1 combines with J gene TRBJ1-6, with D possibly being TRBD1 (6 bases). The CDR3 covers 16 residues. CDR1 is DFQATT and CDR2 is SNEGSKA in the germline V gene (reference sequence). V was clipped by 0 bases and J by 8 bases, with 17 bases between them. As DNA, the CDR3 is TGCAGTGCTAGAGATATTGCCGGAGGGGGTTATTCACCCCTCCACTTT. This sequence encodes CSARDIAGGGYSPLHF.

This clonotype showed up just a few times. The V and J genes are TRBV7-2 and TRBJ2-1, with TRBD2 matching over 9 bases. The J segment lost 4 bases and the V segment lost 5 bases, leaving 6 bases of the junction unmatched. Germline V gene sequence: CDR1 SGHTA, CDR2 FQGNSA. The CDR3 is 15 amino acids. The chain's CDR3 is CASSQSSGEYNEQFF. In nucleotides, the CDR3 is TGTGCCAGCAGCCAGTCTAGCGGGGAATACAATGAGCAGTTCTTC.

The chain joins TRBV18 to TRBJ2-3; no definite D call. The germline CDR1 and CDR2 sequences are KGHSH and LQKENI. V lost 5 bases to trimming and J lost 4 bases, with 10 bases between them. This CDR3 spans 13 amino acids. CDR3 amino acids: CASSSGPADTQYF. The CDR3 nucleotides are TGTGCCAGCTCATCAGGCCCCGCAGATACGCAGTATTTT. Complete variable domain (other parts from reference TRBV18 and TRBJ2-3): NAGVMQNPRHLVRRRGQEARLRCSPMKGHSHVYWYRQLPEEGLKFMVYLQKENIIDESGMPKERFSAEFPKEGPSILRIQQVVRGDSAAYFCASSSGPADTQYFGPGTRLTVL.

This chain links TRBV20-1 with TRBJ2-1; 7 bases are a match to TRBD2. The CDR3 is 13 residues long. Germline CDR1 is DFQATT and CDR2 is SNEGSKA (reference sequence). V shed 2 bases and J 10 bases; nucleotides not matched to a gene: 8. DNA for the CDR3: TGCAGTGCTAGAAAGGCTAGCGGAATAGAGCAGTTCTTC. It is translated as CSARKASGIEQFF.

Many counts were recorded for this clonotype. This sequence joins TRBV24-1 and TRBJ2-1; tentative D call: TRBD1 (5 bases). There are 14 residues in the CDR3. With 4 bases removed from V and 4 bases from J, the gap between germline ends came to 10 bases. Germline V gives CDR1 KGHDR, CDR2 SFDVKD. The CDR3 is CATSDLDTYNEQFF. CDR3 DNA sequence: TGTGCCACCAGTGACCTGGACACTTACAATGAGCAGTTCTTC.

This chain joins TRBV9 and TRBJ1-1; perhaps TRBD1 as D (6 bases). CDR1 and CDR2 from the germline V gene are SGDLS and YYNGEE. This CDR3 contains 14 residues. With 4 bases removed from V and 10 bases from J, the gap between germline ends came to 20 bases. CDR3 sequence reads: CASSPGGEGEGAFF. CDR3 coding DNA: TGTGCCAGCAGCCCCGGGGGCGAGGGGGAAGGAGCTTTCTTT.

This clonotype was picked up many times. The J gene is TRBJ2-1, the V gene TRBV27, with 12 positions matching TRBD2. Germline CDR1 MNHEY, CDR2 SMNVEV (reference sequence). V dropped 6 bases and J dropped 7; count of bases not matched to a gene: 13. This CDR3 is built from 17 residues. The CDR3 DNA sequence: TGTGCCAGCAGAAGACTAGCGGGAGAAGGTAGCATTAATGAGCAGTTCTTC. Its translation: CASRRLAGEGSINEQFF.

This clonotype was seen only a few times. V usage is TRBV4-1 and J usage is TRBJ2-3; D is perhaps TRBD2 (6 bases). The germline V gene has CDR1 MGHRA and CDR2 YSYEKL. The length of the CDR3 is 17 residues. Trimming left V 1 base short and J 1 base short, with 15 bases between. The CDR3 sequence: CASSQVLARDRTDTQYF. CDR3 nucleotide sequence: TGCGCCAGCAGCCAAGTGCTAGCGAGAGACCGCACAGATACGCAGTATTTT.

Judged by abundance, this clonotype is medium-sized. This rearrangement joins TRBV28 to TRBJ1-2; the D gene is possibly TRBD1 (5 bases). Germline loops: CDR1 MDHEN, CDR2 SYDVKM. CDR3 length: 14 amino acids. Trimming pared 6 bases from V and 1 base from J, leaving 12 bases between. CDR3 amino acids: CASRPAGINYGYTF. The DNA for the CDR3 is TGTGCCAGCAGGCCCGCAGGGATTAACTATGGCTACACCTTC.

The chain uses TRBV5-1 and TRBJ2-3; the match to TRBD1 covers 9 bases. J lost 2 bases, V lost 3 bases, and 4 bases had no gene match. CDR1 is SGHRS, CDR2 YFSETQ, per germline. The CDR3 loop spans 15 amino acids. The CDR3: CASSSGQGITDTQYF. CDR3 bases: TGCGCCAGCAGCTCAGGACAGGGGATCACAGATACGCAGTATTTT. Filled out from reference TRBV5-1 and TRBJ2-3, the complete variable domain reads KAGVTQTPRYLIKTRGQQVTLSCSPISGHRSVSWYQQTPGQGLQFLFEYFSETQRNKGNFPGRFSGRQFSNSRSEMNVSTLELGDSALYLCASSSGQGITDTQYFGPGTRLTVL.

This chain connects TRBV5-3 to TRBJ2-3, with no clear D. TRBV5-3 counts as an open reading frame of uncertain function. The V end lost 1 base, the J end lost 6 bases, and 6 bases lay between the germline ends. This CDR3 contains 12 residues. The CDR3, as DNA: TGTGCCAGAAGCTTGTACGCCGATACGCAGTATTTT. Amino acids: CARSLYADTQYF.

This clonotype appeared once. J is TRBJ1-2 and V is TRBV12-5; D is unclear. Germline CDR1 reads LGHNT; CDR2 reads FRNRAP. The CDR3 runs to 14 residues. The CDR3 coding sequence is TGTGCCAGCAGACCCATGTCTAGCACCTATGGCTACACCTTC. This encodes CASRPMSSTYGYTF.

This clonotype was seen repeatedly, ten times or more. The gene calls are TRBV29-1 and TRBJ2-1, with 7 positions matching TRBD2. V shed 4 bases, J shed 3 bases, and the junction held 9 bases outside the gene matches. Germline V gives CDR1 SQVTM, CDR2 ANQGSEA. The CDR3 length is 15 residues. In DNA, the CDR3 is TGCAGCGTTGTAGGGACTACGGAACACTACAATGAGCAGTTCTTC. The encoded protein is CSVVGTTEHYNEQFF.